Presented here are 13 T cell receptor beta chains from one specimen sequenced in a study of blood T cell repertoires in COVID-19. Using immunoSEQ multiplex PCR, the repertoire was profiled, and TCRdb retains in-frame clones only, with some absent. Of 150,000 to 170,000 clones listed, 85% are singletons. Specimen: peripheral blood. These receptors came from an older woman with COVID-19, enrolled during active disease.

The chain carries TRBV9 and TRBJ2-5; D possibly corresponds to TRBD1 (6 bases). V dropped 0 bases and J dropped 0 bases, with 9 bases sitting between them. The CDR3 sequence is 15 residues long. The germline V gene encodes CDR1 SGDLS and CDR2 YYNGEE. The CDR3 bases are TGTGCCAGCAGCGTAGATGGACAGCACCAAGAGACCCAGTACTTC. Translation: CASSVDGQHQETQYF.

This clone was seen a few times. The junction departs from germline at one end; a sequencing error may be responsible. The rearrangement links TRBV20-1 to TRBJ1-2; maybe TRBD1 (6 bases). This CDR3 has 11 residues. CDR1 DFQATT and CDR2 SNEGSKA come from the germline V gene (reference sequence). For the CDR3, the DNA is TGCAGTGCTAGACCTACAGACAGGTCCTTATTC. Its protein product is CSARPTDRSLF.

This chain joins TRBV5-8 and TRBJ2-3, with 7 positions matching TRBD1. The length of the CDR3 is 14 residues. Germline V gives CDR1 SGHTS, CDR2 YDEGEE. The trim removed 3 bases at V and 1 base at J, leaving 2 bases unmatched. The CDR3 protein is CASSYGQGTDTQYF. The DNA of the CDR3 is TGTGCCAGCAGCTATGGACAGGGCACAGATACGCAGTATTTT.

The chain carries TRBV3-1 (or the pseudogene TRBV3-2) and TRBJ2-3; a weak D match, TRBD1 (6 bases). The CDR3 has 20 amino acids. The V end was cut by 2 bases, the J end by 2 bases, with 26 bases between. The V gene's germline CDR1 is LGHDT and CDR2 YNNKEL (reference sequence). Here the CDR3 reads CASSQSGPWANRDPTDTQYF. CDR3 bases: TGTGCCAGCAGCCAATCAGGTCCTTGGGCGAACAGGGACCCCACAGATACGCAGTATTTT.

The chain joins TRBV6-1 to TRBJ2-3; TRBD2 might be the D (5 bases). The CDR3 totals 14 residues. V was clipped by 5 bases and J by 3 bases, with 12 bases between them. Germline assignment: CDR1 MNHNS and CDR2 SASEGT. For the CDR3, the DNA is TGTGCCAGCAGTTTCCTGGACTGGACAGATACGCAGTATTTT. Translating gives CASSFLDWTDTQYF.

This chain connects TRBV19 to TRBJ1-6; 9 bases are shared with TRBD1. The CDR3 runs 15 residues. V trimming: 1 base; J trimming: 10 bases; junction bases outside the gene matches: 5. Per germline, CDR1 LNHDA and CDR2 SQIVND (reference sequence). CDR3 DNA: TGTGCCAGTAGTATAGGGGACAGGGTACGCTCACCCCTCCACTTT. Translation: CASSIGDRVRSPLHF.

The rearrangement links TRBV5-1 to TRBJ1-2, with D perhaps TRBD1 (6 bases). CDR1 and CDR2 from the germline V gene are SGHRS and YFSETQ. This CDR3 spans 15 amino acids. Trimming cost V 1 base and J 5 bases, with 15 bases left between them. The CDR3 DNA is TGCGCCAGCAGCTTGTGGGACAAAGAGGTGTATGGCTACACCTTC. It codes for CASSLWDKEVYGYTF.

V and J are TRBV14 and TRBJ1-2; D gene ambiguous. Trimming pared 0 bases from V and 8 bases from J, leaving 19 bases between. The length of the CDR3 is 16 residues. Per the germline V gene, CDR1 is SGHDN and CDR2 is FVKESK. Here the CDR3 DNA reads TGTGCCAGCAGCCAAGATCCTCGCGGATATTCCCTAGGCTACACCTTC. Translated: CASSQDPRGYSLGYTF.

V gene TRBV5-1 combines with J gene TRBJ1-1; maybe TRBD1 (5 bases). From germline, CDR1 is SGHRS and CDR2 YFSETQ. The CDR3 length is 16 residues. With 0 bases removed from V and 2 bases from J, the gap between germline ends came to 14 bases. Here the CDR3 reads CASSLGLRDSNTEAFF. The CDR3, as DNA: TGCGCCAGCAGCTTGGGCCTCAGGGACTCCAACACTGAAGCTTTCTTT. Variable domain in full (rest from reference TRBV5-1 and TRBJ1-1): KAGVTQTPRYLIKTRGQQVTLSCSPISGHRSVSWYQQTPGQGLQFLFEYFSETQRNKGNFPGRFSGRQFSNSRSEMNVSTLELGDSALYLCASSLGLRDSNTEAFFGQGTRLTVV.

V and J are TRBV18 and TRBJ1-1; the match to TRBD1 covers 9 bases. Germline-derived CDR1 and CDR2 are KGHSH and LQKENI. This CDR3 has 14 amino acids. V shed 6 bases, J shed 1 base, and the junction held 3 bases outside the gene matches. The CDR3 loop reads CASSRQGENTEAFF. The CDR3 DNA follows: TGTGCCAGCTCCAGACAGGGGGAGAACACTGAAGCTTTCTTT.

The J gene is TRBJ1-6, the V gene TRBV28, with 7 nucleotides matching TRBD1. This CDR3 spans 15 amino acids. Germline V gene lookup returns CDR1 MDHEN and CDR2 SYDVKM. Losses at the gene ends were 6 bases for V and 2 bases for J; bases not matched to a gene: 4. CDR3 sequence (DNA): TGTGCCAGCAGCCGCGGGACAGCCTATAATTCACCCCTCCACTTT. It encodes CASSRGTAYNSPLHF.

The chain links TRBV19 to TRBJ1-5; D uncertain. Germline V CDR1 and CDR2: LNHDA, SQIVND (reference sequence). Trimming took off 6 bases at V and 5 bases at J, with 11 bases between the two ends. CDR3 length: 13 residues. The CDR3 region is CASSPGLYQPQHF. CDR3 nucleotides: TGTGCCAGTAGCCCCGGACTATATCAGCCCCAGCATTTT. The full variable domain, with the rest looked up from reference TRBV19 and TRBJ1-5, is DGGITQSPKYLFRKEGQNVTLSCEQNLNHDAMYWYRQDPGQGLRLIYYSQIVNDFQKGDIAEGYSVSREKKESFPLTVTSAQKNPTAFYLCASSPGLYQPQHFGDGTRLSIL.

This clone was observed a few times. The rearrangement links TRBV25-1 to TRBJ1-3; D is perhaps TRBD1 (6 bases). In germline, CDR1 is MGHDK, CDR2 SYGVNS. Trimming stripped 7 bases from V and 0 bases from J, with 16 bases between. The CDR3 consists of 16 residues. In nucleotides, the CDR3 is TGTGCCAGCACCCCCCGGCAGGGACACTCTGGAAACACCATATATTTT. Its translation: CASTPRQGHSGNTIYF.